This TCR beta chain derives from a study of post-analysis software for immune sequencing data. Study results and caveats: Patients used about five TRBV segments, including TRBV5-6, TRBV5-1 and TRBV20-1, more often than controls.

cDNA libraries of TCR beta carried unique molecular identifiers. cDNA molecules numbering about 480,000 came from approximately 1 to 10 million T cells. One entry per CDR3 protein, called by TCRdb with MiXCR from the PCR reads. The repertoire includes hundreds of thousands of distinct CDR3 sequences, 55% to 60% of them detected once, and over 9% sits in the top ten. This clonotype was seen only a few times. As yet, its antigen is unknown. Trimming took off 3 bases at V and 1 base at J, with 15 bases between the two ends. The length of the CDR3 is 16 residues. The germline V gene has CDR1 SNHLY and CDR2 FYNNEI.

J is TRBJ1-1 and V is TRBV2, with D possibly matching TRBD1 (6 bases). The sequenced material came from blood. This sequence was found in a girl aged 2 to 9 with multiple sclerosis. The CDR3 reads CASSDRTAGKNTEAFF. The CDR3 DNA sequence: TGTGCCAGCAGTGACCGGACAGCCGGTAAGAACACTGAAGCTTTCTTT.